The 18 T cell receptor beta chains below come from one sample, sequenced in a study of identical twins. One entry per CDR3 protein, called by TCRdb with MiXCR from the 5' RACE reads. In the table there are fewer than 250,000 distinct CDR3 sequences, less than 10% of which are singletons. The sample comprised memory (CD45RO+) T cells sorted from blood. These receptors came from a woman aged 18-29 years in good health.

V usage is TRBV20-1 and J usage is TRBJ1-5, with 7 bases lining up with TRBD1. The V segment lost 7 bases and the J segment 2 bases; nucleotides outside the gene matches: 2. Germline V gives CDR1 DFQATT, CDR2 SNEGSKA (reference sequence). The CDR3 is made up of 12 amino acids. The CDR3 region is CSVQGGNQPQHF. DNA for the CDR3: TGCAGTGTTCAGGGGGGCAATCAGCCCCAGCATTTT.

The chain has TRBV11-2 and TRBJ1-1; 7 bases map to TRBD1. V was pared by 8 bases and J by 8 bases, with 8 bases of the junction left unmatched. This CDR3 comprises 12 residues. The germline V gene has CDR1 SGHAT and CDR2 FQNNGV. DNA of the CDR3: TGTGCCAGCGGCAGGGGGGAGGGAGAAGCTTTCTTT. This encodes CASGRGEGEAFF.

This clonotype was seen ten or more times. CDR3 region: CASLNRARHNEQFF. The CDR3 DNA reads TGTGCCAGCCTGAATCGGGCCAGGCACAATGAGCAGTTCTTC. The chain employs TRBV7-6 and TRBJ2-1; D uncertain. V lost 8 bases, J lost 5 bases, and 16 bases lay in between. Germline assignment: CDR1 SGHVS and CDR2 FNYEAQ. The CDR3 runs 14 residues.

This clonotype showed up just a few times. The V and J genes are TRBV30 and TRBJ2-6, with D perhaps matching TRBD1 (5 bases). CDR3 length: 14 amino acids. The V gene's germline CDR1 is GTSNPN and CDR2 SVGIG (reference sequence). V lost 7 bases and J lost 2, with 12 bases in between. For the CDR3, the DNA is TGTGCCTCGGACGTAGGGGCTGGGGCCAACGTCCTGACTTTC. Translation: CASDVGAGANVLTF.

The V gene is TRBV11-2, the J gene TRBJ1-2; 12 bases match TRBD1. This CDR3 region has 18 residues. V trimming: 3 bases; J trimming: 4 bases; junction bases outside the gene matches: 12. Per the germline V gene, CDR1 is SGHAT and CDR2 is FQNNGV. Here the CDR3 DNA reads TGTGCCAGCAGCTTTAAGCTGGGGACAGGGGGCGCGTTCTATGGCTACACCTTC. This encodes CASSFKLGTGGAFYGYTF.

This chain joins TRBV12-3 or TRBV12-4 and TRBJ2-6; D is unclear. V was clipped by 5 bases and J by 1 base, with 9 bases between them. CDR3 length: 15 residues. The CDR3 DNA reads TGTGCCAGCAGTGGGATTAGATCTGGGGCCAACGTCCTGACTTTC. Protein product: CASSGIRSGANVLTF.

The gene calls are TRBV20-1 and TRBJ2-3; D tentatively fits TRBD1 or TRBD2 (5 bases each). The length of the CDR3 is 14 residues. Germline CDR1 is DFQATT and CDR2 is SNEGSKA (reference sequence). V gave up 1 base and J gave up 3 bases, with 11 bases separating them. This CDR3 reads CSARGQRTTDTQYF. In DNA form, the CDR3 reads TGCAGTGCTAGAGGGCAGCGGACAACAGATACGCAGTATTTT.

J is TRBJ1-1 and V is TRBV12-3 or TRBV12-4, with unresolved D. V was pared by 2 bases and J by 5 bases, with 9 bases between. The length of the CDR3 is 13 residues. The CDR3 DNA is TGTGCCAGCAGTTTACTACGGCATACTGAAGCTTTCTTT. Amino acid sequence: CASSLLRHTEAFF.

The chain uses TRBV20-1 and TRBJ2-3; 8 bases are shared with TRBD2. CDR1 is DFQATT, CDR2 SNEGSKA, per germline (reference sequence). V dropped 3 bases and J dropped 5; count of bases not matched to a gene: 4. The CDR3 has 13 amino acids. This CDR3 is CSARSGGRDTQYF. CDR3 sequence (DNA): TGCAGTGCTAGGTCGGGAGGGCGAGATACGCAGTATTTT.

This clonotype was counted only a few times. The genes are TRBV10-2 and TRBJ1-1; D call uncertain. The CDR3 covers 15 residues. The V gene's germline CDR1 is WSHSY and CDR2 SAAADI. The V end was cut by 8 bases, the J end by 2 bases, with 18 bases between. DNA for the CDR3: TGCGCCAGCGCCGGACCCCTATGGGGTAACACTGAAGCTTTCTTT. As protein: CASAGPLWGNTEAFF.

This chain uses TRBV20-1 with TRBJ2-1; 7 bases align to TRBD1. Trimming removed 4 bases from V and 0 bases from J; junction bases left unmatched: 0. Germline loops: CDR1 DFQATT, CDR2 SNEGSKA (reference sequence). The CDR3 sequence is 13 residues long. The DNA of the CDR3 is TGCAGTGCTAACAGGGGCTCCTACAATGAGCAGTTCTTC. Translated, it gives CSANRGSYNEQFF.

The chain employs TRBV6-2 or TRBV6-3 and TRBJ2-1, with TRBD1 identical over 12 bases. The CDR3 runs 16 residues. The trim removed 6 bases at V and 8 bases at J, leaving 11 bases unmatched. Germline-derived CDR1 and CDR2 are MNHEY and SVGEGT. The CDR3 sequence: CASRRLGTGGRDEQFF. The CDR3 nucleotides are TGTGCCAGCAGGCGCCTAGGGACAGGGGGCCGCGATGAGCAGTTCTTC.

The chain uses TRBV9 and TRBJ2-3; D is perhaps TRBD2 (6 bases). V lost 3 bases, J lost 0 bases, and 11 bases lay in between. CDR3 size: 15 residues. Germline V lookup: CDR1 SGDLS, CDR2 YYNGEE. CDR3 sequence: CASSARGASTDTQYF. The CDR3 DNA follows: TGTGCCAGCAGCGCTCGCGGGGCGAGCACAGATACGCAGTATTTT. The full variable domain, completed using reference TRBV9 and TRBJ2-3, is DSGVTQTPKHLITATGQRVTLRCSPRSGDLSVYWYQQSLDQGLQFLIQYYNGEERAKGNILERFSAQQFPDLHSELNLSSLELGDSALYFCASSARGASTDTQYFGPGTRLTVL.

This clonotype was observed a few times. This sequence joins TRBV25-1 and TRBJ2-3; tentatively, D is TRBD2 (6 bases). Between the trimmed V and J ends, which lost 5 bases and 5 bases, there was a span of 14 bases. The germline V gene encodes CDR1 MGHDK and CDR2 SYGVNS. The length of the CDR3 is 14 residues. In DNA form, the CDR3 reads TGTGCCAGCAGTTTCCCGGGGGTACAAGATACGCAGTATTTT. It is translated as CASSFPGVQDTQYF.

This clonotype was detected once. The rearrangement joins TRBV7-9 to TRBJ2-2; TRBD1 aligns across 9 bases. The CDR3 runs to 17 residues. V shed 4 bases and J 4 bases; nucleotides not matched to a gene: 10. CDR1 is SEHNR, CDR2 FQNEAQ, per germline (reference sequence). The CDR3 region is CASSSAGTGYFTGELFF. The CDR3 nucleotides are TGTGCCAGCAGCTCAGCCGGGACAGGGTACTTCACCGGGGAGCTGTTTTTT.

The chain couples TRBV5-1 to TRBJ2-5; TRBD2 agrees at 7 bases. The CDR3 length is 15 residues. Germline assignment: CDR1 SGHRS and CDR2 YFSETQ. The junction had 15 bases not matched to a gene; V was cut back by 9 bases and J by 4 bases. The CDR3 sequence: CATSVARGDSETQYF. The DNA of the CDR3 is TGCGCCACCTCGGTTGCACGGGGGGACTCAGAGACCCAGTACTTC.

In DNA form, the CDR3 reads TGCGCCAGCAGCTTGGAAACAGACGAGCAGTACTTC. This sequence encodes CASSLETDEQYF. The V call is TRBV5-1, the J call TRBJ2-7; D unclear. Germline V lookup: CDR1 SGHRS, CDR2 YFSETQ. The CDR3 consists of 12 residues. Trimming took 0 bases from V and 5 from J, leaving 6 bases between them.

This chain connects TRBV20-1 to TRBJ1-6, with no clear D. Germline-derived CDR1 and CDR2 are DFQATT and SNEGSKA (reference sequence). The CDR3 contains 14 residues. V lost 3 bases and J 3 bases, leaving 9 bases between the germline ends. CDR3: CSARGINYNSPLHF. CDR3 in DNA: TGCAGTGCTAGGGGCATCAACTATAATTCACCCCTCCACTTT.